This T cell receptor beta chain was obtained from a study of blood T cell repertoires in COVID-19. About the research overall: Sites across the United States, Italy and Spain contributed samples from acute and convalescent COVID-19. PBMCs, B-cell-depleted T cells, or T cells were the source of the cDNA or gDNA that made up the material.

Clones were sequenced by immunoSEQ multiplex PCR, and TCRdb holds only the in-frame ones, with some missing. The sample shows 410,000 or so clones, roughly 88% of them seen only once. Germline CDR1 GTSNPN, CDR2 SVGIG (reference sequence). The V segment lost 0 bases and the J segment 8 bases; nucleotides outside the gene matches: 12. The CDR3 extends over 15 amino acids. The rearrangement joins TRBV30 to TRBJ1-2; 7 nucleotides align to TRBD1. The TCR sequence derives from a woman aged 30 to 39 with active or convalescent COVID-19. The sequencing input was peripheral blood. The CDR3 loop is CAWSVYRQGVEGYTF. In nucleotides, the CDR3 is TGTGCCTGGAGTGTGTATCGACAGGGCGTGGAAGGCTACACCTTC.